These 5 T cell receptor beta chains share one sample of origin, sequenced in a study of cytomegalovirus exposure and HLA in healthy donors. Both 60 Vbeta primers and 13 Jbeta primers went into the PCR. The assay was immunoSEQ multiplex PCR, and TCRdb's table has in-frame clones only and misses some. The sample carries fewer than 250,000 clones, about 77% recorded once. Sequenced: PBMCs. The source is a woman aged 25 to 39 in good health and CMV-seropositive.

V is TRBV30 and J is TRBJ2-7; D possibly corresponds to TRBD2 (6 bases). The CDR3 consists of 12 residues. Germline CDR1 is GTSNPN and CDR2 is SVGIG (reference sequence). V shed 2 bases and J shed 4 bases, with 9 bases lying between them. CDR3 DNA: TGTGCCTGGAGTAACGGGGGTTACGAGCAGTACTTC. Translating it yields CAWSNGGYEQYF.

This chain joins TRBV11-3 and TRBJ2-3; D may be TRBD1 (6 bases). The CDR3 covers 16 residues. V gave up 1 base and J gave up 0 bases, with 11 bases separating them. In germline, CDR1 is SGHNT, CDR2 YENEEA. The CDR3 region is CASSLGVTGSTDTQYF. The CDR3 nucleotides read TGTGCCAGCAGCTTAGGGGTCACAGGGAGCACAGATACGCAGTATTTT.

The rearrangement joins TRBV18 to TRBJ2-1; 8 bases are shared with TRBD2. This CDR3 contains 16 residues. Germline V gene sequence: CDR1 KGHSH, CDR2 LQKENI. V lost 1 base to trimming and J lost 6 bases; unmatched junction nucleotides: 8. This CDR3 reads CASSPRSGSSLNEQFF. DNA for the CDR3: TGTGCCAGCTCACCACGCAGCGGGAGTTCCCTCAATGAGCAGTTCTTC.

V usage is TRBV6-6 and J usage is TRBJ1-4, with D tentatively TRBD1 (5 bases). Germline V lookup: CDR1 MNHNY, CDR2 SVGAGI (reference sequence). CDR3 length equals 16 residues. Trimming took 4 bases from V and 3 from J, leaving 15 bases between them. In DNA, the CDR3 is TGTGCCAGCAGTTCCTTTGGGGCAGCATCTAATGAAAAACTGTTTTTT. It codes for CASSSFGAASNEKLFF.

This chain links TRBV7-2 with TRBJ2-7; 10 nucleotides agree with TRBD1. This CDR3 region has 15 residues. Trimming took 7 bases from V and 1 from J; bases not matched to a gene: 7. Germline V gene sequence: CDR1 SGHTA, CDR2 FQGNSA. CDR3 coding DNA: TGTGCCAGCAATGAACGGGACAGGGGTTCCTACGAGCAGTACTTC. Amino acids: CASNERDRGSYEQYF.